These 25 T cell receptor beta chains were all obtained from the same sample, sequenced in a study of blood T cell repertoires in COVID-19. The data were produced by immunoSEQ multiplex PCR, yet TCRdb's version contains in-frame clones alone and is incomplete. Found here are some 400,000 clones, 70% to 90% of them singletons; the top ten hold roughly a tenth. The source material was peripheral blood. The receptors stem from a woman in her 30s with COVID-19, enrolled during active disease.

This rearrangement joins TRBV11-2 to TRBJ2-5, with 9 bases aligning to TRBD1. This CDR3 has 15 residues. Trimming removed 4 bases from V and 4 bases from J; junction bases left unmatched: 7. The germline V gene encodes CDR1 SGHAT and CDR2 FQNNGV. CDR3 nucleotides: TGTGCCAGCAGCTCCAGGACAGGGGAAGGAGAGACCCAGTACTTC. Encoded protein: CASSSRTGEGETQYF.

The chain uses TRBV4-1 and TRBJ1-1; TRBD1 aligns across 7 bases. The junction had 9 bases not matched to a gene; V was cut back by 3 bases and J by 8 bases. The CDR3 is 14 residues long. Germline values: CDR1 MGHRA, CDR2 YSYEKL. The CDR3 protein is CASSQGQLDVEAFF. The CDR3 nucleotides are TGCGCCAGCAGCCAGGGACAGCTCGACGTCGAAGCTTTCTTT.

This chain joins TRBV15 and TRBJ2-7, with TRBD2 matching 7 bases. CDR3 length: 16 residues. J lost 7 bases, V lost 0 bases, and 12 bases had no gene match. The germline gives CDR1 LNHNV, CDR2 YYDKDF (reference sequence). The CDR3 bases are TGTGCCACCAGCAGAGATTACGCCGGGGGGAGCTTGGAGCAGTACTTC. Amino acids: CATSRDYAGGSLEQYF.

The gene calls are TRBV5-1 and TRBJ1-2; TRBD1 agrees at 12 bases. Germline loops: CDR1 SGHRS, CDR2 YFSETQ. The V segment lost 4 bases and the J segment 4 bases; nucleotides outside the gene matches: 5. The CDR3 covers 15 residues. CDR3: CASSPGTGGPYGYTF. The CDR3 region has the DNA TGCGCCAGCAGCCCCGGGACAGGGGGCCCCTATGGCTACACCTTC.

To note about this clone: At the DNA level, this CDR3 is encoded by other sequences in the same sample as well. This sequence joins TRBV6-5 and TRBJ1-3; TRBD1 might be the D (6 bases). V was trimmed by 5 bases and J by 0 bases, leaving 8 bases between them. The CDR3 is made up of 14 amino acids. Germline CDR1 is MNHEY and CDR2 is SVGAGI. The CDR3 DNA sequence: TGTGCCAGCAGTCGGGACATCTCTGGAAACACCATATATTTT. Translated, it gives CASSRDISGNTIYF.

This rearrangement joins TRBV27 to TRBJ1-5; a possible D gene is TRBD1 (6 bases). Trimming shortened V by 8 bases and J by 7 bases, and 21 bases separated the two germline ends. Germline values: CDR1 MNHEY, CDR2 SMNVEV (reference sequence). The CDR3 covers 15 residues. This CDR3 reads CASRWSGGLGQPQHF. For the CDR3, the DNA is TGTGCCAGCCGATGGTCGGGGGGCTTAGGGCAGCCCCAGCATTTT.

The chain combines TRBV19 with TRBJ2-7, with 10 nucleotides matching TRBD2. This CDR3 comprises 16 residues. Per the germline V gene, CDR1 is LNHDA and CDR2 is SQIVND (reference sequence). Losses at the gene ends were 4 bases for V and 4 bases for J; bases not matched to a gene: 10. CDR3 sequence reads: CASSREGLAGVYEQYF. The CDR3 DNA reads TGTGCCAGTAGTAGAGAGGGTCTAGCGGGAGTATACGAGCAGTACTTC. Combining the CDR3 with reference TRBV19 and TRBJ2-7 gives the whole variable domain DGGITQSPKYLFRKEGQNVTLSCEQNLNHDAMYWYRQDPGQGLRLIYYSQIVNDFQKGDIAEGYSVSREKKESFPLTVTSAQKNPTAFYLCASSREGLAGVYEQYFGPGTRLTVT.

The V call is TRBV27, the J call TRBJ2-1; 9 nucleotides agree with TRBD2. The germline CDR1 and CDR2 sequences are MNHEY and SMNVEV (reference sequence). This CDR3 region has 14 residues. Unmatched junction bases numbered 11, after V lost 3 bases and J lost 14 bases. CDR3 residues: CASSFTSGRPGKFF. In nucleotides, the CDR3 is TGTGCCAGCAGTTTTACGAGCGGGAGGCCAGGGAAGTTCTTC.

This chain joins TRBV18 and TRBJ2-3; 9 positions agree with TRBD2. Germline values: CDR1 KGHSH, CDR2 LQKENI. This CDR3 has 17 residues. The ends lost 3 bases at V and 5 bases at J; junction bases unmatched: 12. The CDR3 spells CASSPFRRLAGIDTQYF. In DNA, the CDR3 is TGTGCCAGCTCACCTTTCCGGCGGCTAGCGGGGATAGATACGCAGTATTTT.

This chain links TRBV7-8 with TRBJ2-3; tentatively, D is TRBD2 (6 bases). Germline lookup yields CDR1 SGHVS and CDR2 FQNEAQ. This CDR3 has 17 amino acids. Trimming stripped 0 bases from V and 6 bases from J, with 19 bases between. The CDR3 region is CASSLASRRLSGDTQYF. As DNA, the CDR3 is TGTGCCAGCAGCTTAGCGTCTAGGCGGCTCAGCGGGGATACGCAGTATTTT.

The V gene is TRBV11-2, the J gene TRBJ2-3; the match to TRBD2 covers 7 bases. With 5 bases clipped from V and 2 bases from J, the junction kept 7 bases outside the gene matches. The CDR3 is 15 amino acids. Looked up from germline, CDR1 is SGHAT and CDR2 is FQNNGV. CDR3 sequence (DNA): TGTGCCAGCAGCCGAACCGGGACTAACACAGATACGCAGTATTTT. Translation: CASSRTGTNTDTQYF.

V usage is TRBV28 and J usage is TRBJ1-2; a weak D match, TRBD1 (5 bases). V shed 9 bases and J shed 0 bases, with 11 bases lying between them. This CDR3 spans 13 amino acids. Germline loops: CDR1 MDHEN, CDR2 SYDVKM. The CDR3: CASLDRANYGYTF. As DNA, the CDR3 is TGTGCCAGTCTCGACAGAGCTAACTATGGCTACACCTTC.

The chain couples TRBV5-4 to TRBJ2-5; perhaps TRBD1 as D (6 bases). The CDR3 is 12 residues long. The germline V and J ends were trimmed by 2 bases and 5 bases, with 7 bases remaining between them. The V gene's germline CDR1 is SGHNT and CDR2 YYREEE (reference sequence). The CDR3 coding sequence is TGTGCCAGCAGCTTCACAGGGGAGACCCAGTACTTC. Its translation: CASSFTGETQYF. The full variable domain, rest sourced from reference TRBV5-4 and TRBJ2-5, is ETGVTQSPTHLIKTRGQQVTLRCSSQSGHNTVSWYQQALGQGPQFIFQYYREEENGRGNFPPRFSGLQFPNYSSELNVNALELDDSALYLCASSFTGETQYFGPGTRLLVL.

This chain links TRBV7-6 with TRBJ2-7; D is possibly TRBD1 (6 bases). Germline V lookup: CDR1 SGHVS, CDR2 FNYEAQ. The CDR3 covers 16 residues. V gave up 2 bases and J gave up 2 bases, with 16 bases separating them. Here the CDR3 DNA reads TGTGCCAGCAGCTTATTACGAACTCGACAGGCCTACGAGCAGTACTTC. Protein: CASSLLRTRQAYEQYF.

The chain is built from TRBV2 and TRBJ2-7; weak D call: TRBD2 (5 bases). Germline V gives CDR1 SNHLY, CDR2 FYNNEI. This CDR3 has 15 residues. The ends were cut back, 6 bases at V and 4 bases at J, with 19 bases in the middle. CDR3: CASSPTSLTTYEQYF. CDR3 DNA: TGTGCCAGCAGCCCCACTAGTCTAACTACTTACGAGCAGTACTTC.

The V call is TRBV7-8, the J call TRBJ2-7, with D maybe TRBD2 (6 bases). V lost 4 bases and J lost 0, with 13 bases in between. Germline values: CDR1 SGHVS, CDR2 FQNEAQ. There are 15 residues in the CDR3. The CDR3 here is CASSSLAVSSYEQYF. The DNA of the CDR3 is TGTGCCAGCAGCTCCTTAGCGGTCAGCTCCTACGAGCAGTACTTC.

The chain employs TRBV5-1 and TRBJ1-6; possibly TRBD1 for D (5 bases). Germline loops: CDR1 SGHRS, CDR2 YFSETQ. The CDR3 has 13 residues. Between the trimmed V and J ends, which lost 3 bases and 5 bases, there was a span of 6 bases. In DNA form, the CDR3 reads TGCGCCAGCAGCTGGGGGGATAATTCACCCCTCCACTTT. This gives the protein CASSWGDNSPLHF.

The chain is built from TRBV10-3 and TRBJ2-5; no definite D call. The CDR3 spans 12 residues. CDR1 ENHRY and CDR2 SYGVKD come from the germline V gene. The V end lost 2 bases, the J end lost 5 bases, and 6 bases lay between the germline ends. CDR3 sequence: CAISERSETQYF. CDR3 nucleotides: TGTGCCATCAGTGAGAGGAGTGAGACCCAGTACTTC.

The chain has TRBV19 and TRBJ2-5; 9 bases fit TRBD1. The CDR3 is made up of 15 amino acids. The V gene end was trimmed by 6 bases and the J gene end by 3 bases; junction bases not matched to a gene: 8. Per germline, CDR1 LNHDA and CDR2 SQIVND (reference sequence). This chain's CDR3 is CASRSQGAGEETQYF. CDR3 coding DNA: TGTGCCAGTAGATCACAGGGGGCTGGAGAAGAGACCCAGTACTTC.

The chain employs TRBV24-1 and TRBJ2-1, with 8 bases that match TRBD2. CDR1 is KGHDR, CDR2 SFDVKD, per germline. J lost 5 bases, V lost 3 bases, and 2 bases had no gene match. The CDR3 covers 14 residues. The CDR3 region has the DNA TGTGCCACCAGTGATATTAGCGGGAACAATGAGCAGTTCTTC. It yields the protein CATSDISGNNEQFF.

V is TRBV25-1 and J is TRBJ2-1; no clear D gene. V was shortened by 2 bases and J by 8 bases, with 4 bases between the two germline ends. The CDR3 totals 11 residues. Germline assignment: CDR1 MGHDK and CDR2 SYGVNS. This chain's CDR3 is CASSELDEQFF. The DNA for the CDR3 is TGTGCCAGCAGTGAACTCGATGAGCAGTTCTTC.

The chain employs TRBV28 and TRBJ1-4; TRBD1 might be the D (6 bases). This CDR3 has 13 amino acids. V lost 5 bases, J lost 10 bases, and 14 bases lay in between. Germline V gives CDR1 MDHEN, CDR2 SYDVKM. The CDR3 nucleotides read TGTGCCAGCAGTCCCCGACAGGATTTAAAACTGTTTTTT. It is translated as CASSPRQDLKLFF.

This chain uses TRBV2 with TRBJ2-7, with 10 bases lining up with TRBD2. The germline gives CDR1 SNHLY, CDR2 FYNNEI. This CDR3 has 14 residues. Trimming at V came to 9 bases and at J to 1 base, leaving 6 bases not matched to a gene. The CDR3 here is CARTGLAESYEQYF. In DNA form, the CDR3 reads TGTGCCAGAACCGGACTAGCGGAATCCTACGAGCAGTACTTC.

CDR3 DNA sequence: TGTGCCAGCAGCTTAGCCAGGGCGGGGACTGAAGCTTTCTTT. Protein sequence: CASSLARAGTEAFF. The chain joins TRBV6-5 to TRBJ1-1; D may be TRBD1 (5 bases). V was pared by 6 bases and J by 5 bases, with 16 bases between. This CDR3 has 14 residues. Germline V CDR1 and CDR2: MNHEY, SVGAGI.

The V gene is TRBV9, the J gene TRBJ2-2, with TRBD2 as a possible D gene (6 bases). In germline, CDR1 is SGDLS, CDR2 YYNGEE. The CDR3 consists of 16 residues. V gave up 3 bases and J gave up 1 base, with 13 bases separating them. CDR3 protein: CASSAWEDKNTGELFF. CDR3 nucleotide sequence: TGTGCCAGCAGCGCATGGGAGGACAAGAACACCGGGGAGCTGTTTTTT.